The rows below give T cell receptor beta chains drawn from one sample of a study of cytomegalovirus exposure and HLA in healthy donors. The method was immunoSEQ multiplex PCR; TCRdb's version includes in-frame clones alone and lacks a portion of them. This sample carries 110,000 or so clones, over 6.5% of them seen once, and the ten largest clones take 5% to 6.5%. Sequenced input: PBMCs. These receptors originate from a woman aged 40 to 55 in good health and CMV-seropositive. The conserved cysteine and the conserved F or W are not part of the CDR3 here.

j_gene	v_gene	CDR3aa
TRBJ1-6	TRBV6-6	ASSQQGAKSPLH
TRBJ1-2	TRBV10-3	AISESVFRDRSRRGYT
TRBJ1-1	TRBV5-6	ASSTPDRVNTEAF
TRBJ2-5	TRBV11-2	ASSNYRTGREETQY
TRBJ1-2	TRBV2	ASSSGRGDYGYT
TRBJ2-1	TRBV5-5	ASSLRAGGSYNEQF
TRBJ2-5	TRBV29-1	SVVRDQETQY
TRBJ1-5	TRBV29-1	SVQQGSGNQPQH
TRBJ1-2	TRBV7-3	ASSLLGGSYGYT
TRBJ1-6	TRBV27	ASSAPARGSYSPLH
TRBJ2-7	TRBV30	AWSVWQAYEQY
TRBJ2-1	TRBV30	AWRGQGVLSYNEQF
TRBJ1-4	TRBV7-9	ASTLSRGDEKLF
TRBJ2-1	TRBV19	ASSDRYYNEQF
TRBJ2-2	TRBV19	ASSIPPLTGELF
TRBJ2-7	TRBV15	ATSRRPDSVYEQY
TRBJ1-6	TRBV18	ASSMGSSYNSPLH
TRBJ2-5	TRBV6-5	ASSYGTGLGETQY
TRBJ2-2	TRBV11-2	ASSQGTGGTGELF
TRBJ2-1	TRBV9	ASSVGLAVYNEQF
TRBJ1-6	TRBV4-1	ASSLRDRGARSPLH
TRBJ1-1	TRBV11-2	ASSLSRGKYTEAF
TRBJ1-5	TRBV9	ASSVDRQSPQH
TRBJ2-7	TRBV11-2	ASSLGQSYEQY
TRBJ2-7	TRBV4-1	ASSQVRDTDEQY
TRBJ2-1	TRBV5-6	ASSLGGSLRNEQF
TRBJ2-7	TRBV29-1	SVRGTGSYEQY
TRBJ2-2	TRBV14	ASSQVASGWIAGELF
TRBJ1-6	TRBV7-6	ASSLQTGGNSPLH
TRBJ1-1	TRBV7-6	ASSLASPGGHTEAF
TRBJ1-2	TRBV5-4	ASSLGTGGAYVYGYT
TRBJ2-1	TRBV10-3	ASQGASGGAFHEQF
TRBJ1-5	TRBV19	ASSRQGGQPQH
TRBJ2-1	TRBV2	ASSDRQVKEQF
TRBJ2-7	TRBV5-1	ASSFPEDSYEQY
TRBJ1-1	TRBV5-1	ASGRRNTEAF
TRBJ2-7	TRBV5-4	ASSDRGGGEQY
TRBJ2-7	TRBV11-2	ASSLAGGPYEQY
TRBJ2-5	TRBV18	ASSPTAREAETQY
TRBJ2-7	TRBV7-6	ASSGVVDRVTYEQY
TRBJ2-3	TRBV10-3	AISSAPSGGADTQY
TRBJ2-5	TRBV14	ASSQDPEARFQETQY
TRBJ2-3	TRBV25-1	ACGGRGTDTQY
TRBJ2-2	TRBV5-1	ASSLDNLNTGELF
TRBJ2-7	TRBV5-6	ASSLAERTEYEQY
TRBJ2-7	TRBV7-9	ASSKTGGPYEQY
TRBJ2-5	TRBV4-1	ASSPRQGYTQETQY
TRBJ1-5	TRBV6-6	ASSPRDSSNQPQH
TRBJ1-1	TRBV10-3	AISGGTADMNTEAF
TRBJ1-1	TRBV11-2	ASSLGAPGNLNTEAF
TRBJ1-1	TRBV29-1	SVVEGGNTEAF
TRBJ1-5	TRBV9	ASSATGQGQPQH